This T cell receptor beta chain was found in a study of blood T cells in healthy people across ages (dated by TCRdb to between 2015 and 2016). In the study overall: In model experiments, template switching captured roughly one uniquely barcoded TCR beta cDNA molecule for every two T cells. For two donors (one aged 18 to 30 and one aged 80 or older), the study analyzed two additional independent replicas of 1 million unique cDNA reads from the same blood draw. Age-related changes in TCR beta repertoire diversity were measured in the study by deep sequencing normalized with unique cDNA molecular identifiers. The donors were divided into four age groups: young (average approximately 16 years), middle-aged (about 40), aged (approximately 62) and long-lived (82). To avoid experimental bias, donors of different ages were randomly spread across the sequencing lanes.

Remarks on this clonotype: Its antigen is currently not known. No much larger clone is present one base from it, and per-base qualities are unavailable.

Systemically healthy Caucasian individuals from Russia, 39 in total and aged roughly 6 to 100 years, were included as donors. Approximately 9.3 milliliters of peripheral blood were drawn from each donor into EDTA-treated Vacutainer tubes. PBMCs were isolated by Ficoll-Paque density-gradient centrifugation, with at least 7 million obtained per sample. Trizol reagent was used to extract total RNA from PBMCs, with at least 6 micrograms per sample. For every donor, an aliquot of PBMCs went through flow cytometry to measure the percentages of naive CD45RAhigh/CD27high T cells. What the work shows at the level of the full study, not this receptor alone: Observed TCR beta diversity per million T cells fell roughly linearly with age, and a significant reduction was already apparent by age around 40. The percentage of naive T cells measured by flow cytometry correlated strongly with observed TCR beta diversity. Total diversity estimates from one million sequenced T cells were considered lower bounds and underestimates. The long-lived group showed more naive CD4+ T cells, fewer expanded clones and increased TCR diversity than the aged group, suggesting age selection. Because profiling used bulk unsorted PBMCs, naive and antigen-experienced compartments could not be compared conclusively. The CMV infection status of donors was not known, potentially confounding age-related changes in expanded clonotypes.

Receptor libraries were prepared by 5' RACE. Sequencing was performed on an Illumina HiSeq 2500. The second PCR ran for about 6 to 12 cycles and used a J-beta primer mix along with a sample-barcoded 5' primer. A template-switch 5' adaptor carrying 12 random nucleotides introduced a unique molecular identifier onto each TCR beta cDNA molecule. At least 2.5 million CDR3-containing paired-end reads were obtained from each sample. First-strand cDNA was synthesized from all RNA with the Mint cDNA synthesis kit, primed by a TRBC-specific oligonucleotide. After uracil-DNA glycosylase treatment, a first 18-cycle PCR used universal primers M1SS and BC2_uni_R on all cDNA. On the study's bioinformatics: Each sample was normalized by randomly selecting 1 million high-quality reads, each carrying a distinct molecular identifier. Reads with shared molecular identifiers were discarded instead of being binned into consensus sequences. MiTCR, with a Q25 quality threshold and the strictest error-elimination algorithm, was used for CDR3 identification, clonotype clustering and error correction. A nonparametric unseen species model using Euler transformation provided a lower-bound estimate of total TCR beta diversity. The raw public data were reprocessed by TCRdb itself: fastp quality trimming at Q25, MiXCR clonotype calling, in-frame beta chains only. Each entry is one CDR3 protein sequence, shown with its most common DNA and genes. The V and J calls were determined by TCRdb, not by the authors. The sample includes roughly 860,000 distinct CDR3 sequences, with roughly 60% observed a single time. Of the sample, around 30% falls within the top ten clones.

Material: blood. The source of this sequence is a man aged 30 to 45 in good health.

The bases read TGCGCCAGCAGCTCTTTGGGCCCCAAGGACACTGAAGCTTTCTTT. Translation gives CASSSLGPKDTEAFF. Recombination connected TRBV5-1 to TRBJ1-1; the D gene is unclear. According to the germline V gene, CDR1 reads SGHRS and CDR2 reads YFSETQ. The CDR3 sequence holds 15 residues, the cysteine and phenylalanine included. Only the CDR3 region is kept as DNA, spanning 45 bases read in frame from base 1. V is reduced by 3 bases and J by 3 bases, leaving a spacing of 15 bases between them. Outside the CDR3, residues come from the reference TRBV5-1 and TRBJ1-1 proteins, so the full variable domain is: KAGVTQTPRYLIKTRGQQVTLSCSPISGHRSVSWYQQTPGQGLQFLFEYFSETQRNKGNFPGRFSGRQFSNSRSEMNVSTLELGDSALYLCASSSLGPKDTEAFFGQGTRLTVV.